These T cell receptor beta chains were read from a single sample in a study of CD8+ T cells in alopecia areata. Assay: immunoSEQ multiplex PCR; the TCRdb copy retains only in-frame clones and omits some. The sample has more than 200,000 clones; 64% are singletons. The source was CD4+ T cells sorted from blood, collected at week 4, from a patient treated with tofacitinib. All receptors come from a human donor with alopecia areata. The CDR3 runs from the conserved cysteine through the conserved F or W. D genes are given only for firm matches. Clone size is stated in some rows and not others, as once, few, many or a class when expanded.

V gene,clone size,D gene,J gene,CDR3 DNA,CDR3 protein
TRBV27,-,-,TRBJ2-1,TGTGCCAGCTCCCGGGGCCGGAATGAGCAGTTCTTC,CASSRGRNEQFF
TRBV25-1,-,-,TRBJ1-3,TGTGCCAGCATGGGGGGAGGGAACTACTCTGGAAACACCATATATTTT,CASMGGGNYSGNTIYF
TRBV27,few,-,TRBJ2-6,TGTGCCAGCAGTTCGGACGGCTCTGGGGCCAACGTCCTGACTTTC,CASSSDGSGANVLTF
TRBV29-1,few,TRBD1,TRBJ1-4,TGCAGCGTCACCGGTGGGACAGGGGATGAAAAGCTGTTTTTT,CSVTGGTGDEKLFF
TRBV5-1,-,-,TRBJ2-1,TGCGCCAGCAGCCCGGACAAGAGCTCCTACAATGAGCAGTTCTTC,CASSPDKSSYNEQFF
TRBV6-5,few,TRBD1,TRBJ1-2,TGTGCCAGCAGTTATGTTGTATGGGACAGGGGTGGCTACACCTTC,CASSYVVWDRGGYTF
TRBV4-2,-,TRBD1,TRBJ1-2,TGTGCCAGCAGCCAAGGGACAGGGGAAGAGGGGCTCTATGGCTACACCTTC,CASSQGTGEEGLYGYTF
TRBV5-6,-,-,TRBJ2-7,TGTGCCAGCAGCTCCCTTGGGGGGACAGTATACTACGAGCAGTACTTC,CASSSLGGTVYYEQYF
TRBV4-1,-,-,TRBJ1-6,TGCGCCAGCAGCACTCGGGATAATTCACCCCTCCACTTT,CASSTRDNSPLHF
TRBV10-3,-,TRBD2,TRBJ2-7,TGTGCCATCAGTAAGACAGGGACTAGCGGGACCTACGAGCAGTACTTC,CAISKTGTSGTYEQYF
TRBV30,-,-,TRBJ1-6,TGTGCCTGGAGTTCCGGGGTCTCACCCCTCCACTTT,CAWSSGVSPLHF
TRBV30,-,TRBD1,TRBJ2-3,TGTGCCTGGAGTCGGGACAGGGCCACAGATACGCAGTATTTT,CAWSRDRATDTQYF
TRBV5-6,few,-,TRBJ1-2,TGTGCCAGCAGCCGCTTCCGAGGGGTCTGGAGGGGCTACACCTTC,CASSRFRGVWRGYTF
TRBV6-5,-,TRBD1,TRBJ1-6,TGTGCCAGCAGAGATAGTACAGGGGGGGCACCCCTCCACTTT,CASRDSTGGAPLHF
TRBV19,-,-,TRBJ1-2,TGTGCCAGTAGTATGATGGGGGCAACTAATGGCTACACCTTC,CASSMMGATNGYTF
TRBV7-2,-,-,TRBJ1-2,TGTGCCAGCAGCTTAAGAGAGCCCTCCCGTGGCTACACCTTC,CASSLREPSRGYTF
TRBV30,-,-,TRBJ2-5,TGTGCCTGGACCCCCCAGGAGACCCAGTACTTC,CAWTPQETQYF
TRBV7-9,few,-,TRBJ2-5,TGTGCCAGCAGCTTAGTCTGGTATCAGCAAGAGACCCAGTACTTC,CASSLVWYQQETQYF
TRBV19,-,-,TRBJ1-1,TGTGCCAGTAGCCCTAGCGTGGGTCGGGGGACTGAAGCTTTCTTT,CASSPSVGRGTEAFF
TRBV14,-,-,TRBJ1-2,TGTGCCAGCAGCCAAGAGACGGCGATCTATGGCTACACCTTC,CASSQETAIYGYTF
TRBV7-9,-,-,TRBJ2-7,TGTGCCAGCAGCACAGACGGGGGAACCTACGAGCAGTACTTC,CASSTDGGTYEQYF
TRBV2,-,-,TRBJ2-7,TGTGCCAGCCACGGGAATTCAGGTGGAGAGCAGTACTTC,CASHGNSGGEQYF
TRBV30,-,-,TRBJ1-5,TGTGCCTGGAGTGGAGGGACTCCAAGCAATCAGCCCCAGCATTTT,CAWSGGTPSNQPQHF
TRBV7-9,-,TRBD1,TRBJ1-6,TGTGCCAGCAGCGGCCAGGCAGGGGGGTCACCCCTCCACTTT,CASSGQAGGSPLHF
TRBV9,-,-,TRBJ2-3,TGTGCCAGCAGCGTAGTCTCAGCTAGCGGCACAGATACGCAGTATTTT,CASSVVSASGTDTQYF
TRBV29-1,-,-,TRBJ1-5,TGCAGCGTCGCCACAGGGACGGGAGATCAGCCCCAGCATTTT,CSVATGTGDQPQHF
TRBV18,few,-,TRBJ1-6,TGTGCCAGCTCACCAAGGCTCAATTCACCCCTCCACTTT,CASSPRLNSPLHF
TRBV7-2,-,TRBD1,TRBJ1-2,TGTGCCAGCAGTACAGCCGCGGGACAGGATGGCTACACCTTC,CASSTAAGQDGYTF
TRBV2,-,TRBD1,TRBJ1-2,TGTGCCAGCAGTACCGGACAGGTCCTTCTCTATGGCTACACCTTC,CASSTGQVLLYGYTF
TRBV29-1,-,TRBD2,TRBJ2-1,TGCAGCGTTGCGATGCGGGGGGGCGATGAGCAGTTCTTC,CSVAMRGGDEQFF
TRBV19,-,-,TRBJ1-5,TGTGCCAGTACCACTTCGGGGGGGATCGGTCAGCCCCAGCATTTT,CASTTSGGIGQPQHF
TRBV27,-,-,TRBJ2-7,TGTGCCAGCAGTCCCGGCGACAGGCCCTCCTACGAGCAGTACTTC,CASSPGDRPSYEQYF
TRBV19,-,-,TRBJ1-2,TGTGCCAGTAGTCTACAAGACTATGGCTACACCTTC,CASSLQDYGYTF
TRBV19,-,TRBD1,TRBJ2-1,TGTGCCAGTAGTATGAGGACAGGGAGTTACAATGAGCAGTTCTTC,CASSMRTGSYNEQFF
TRBV5-1,-,TRBD1,TRBJ1-6,TGCGCCAGCAGCTTGACAGGGGTATATTCACCCCTCCACTTT,CASSLTGVYSPLHF
TRBV7-6,-,-,TRBJ1-5,TGTGCCAGCAGCTTAGGGACAGACTCCAATCAGCCCCAGCATTTT,CASSLGTDSNQPQHF
TRBV29-1,-,-,TRBJ2-3,TGCAGCGCTTCTGAGGGGGGCACAGATACGCAGTATTTT,CSASEGGTDTQYF
TRBV2,-,-,TRBJ2-3,TGTGCCAGCACCTTTAAGCGAGATACGCAGTATTTT,CASTFKRDTQYF